The rows below give T cell receptor beta chains drawn from one sample of a study of beta chain features in type 1 diabetes. Only in-frame clones appear in the TCRdb table, and some are missing; sequencing was by immunoSEQ multiplex PCR. The sample records 350,000 to 400,000 clones, about 16% being singletons. Sequenced: naive CD4+ T cells from blood. The receptor source for this set is a woman in her late teens or twenties in good health. CDR3s include the opening cysteine and the closing phenylalanine or tryptophan. The D gene is left open where the match is weak. The listing skips clone size in some rows; elsewhere it reads once, few, many or a size class.

j_call | d_call | v_call | clone_size | cdr3_nt | cdr3_aa
TRBJ2-6 | - | TRBV5-1 | - | TGCGCCAGCAGCTTGCAGGGCACTGGGGCCAACGTCCTGACTTTC | CASSLQGTGANVLTF
TRBJ1-1 | TRBD1 | TRBV18 | few | TGTGCCAGCTCACCCCAACGACAGGGGAACACTGAAGCTTTCTTT | CASSPQRQGNTEAFF
TRBJ1-4 | - | TRBV30 | - | TGTGCCTGGGGACAAGTAAGGACTAATGAAAAACTGTTTTTT | CAWGQVRTNEKLFF
TRBJ2-1 | - | TRBV27 | few | TGTGCCAGCAGTTTCGGTAAGGTAACAGCCTCCTACAATGAGCAGTTCTTC | CASSFGKVTASYNEQFF
TRBJ2-2 | - | TRBV5-1 | - | TGCGCCAGCAGCTTGGACGGGTACACCGGGGAGCTGTTTTTT | CASSLDGYTGELFF
TRBJ2-1 | TRBD1 | TRBV12-5 | few | TGTGCTAGTGGTTTCTTGGGACAGGGCTGGGTAGAGCAGTTCTTC | CASGFLGQGWVEQFF
TRBJ2-3 | TRBD1 | TRBV30 | few | TGTGCCTGGAGTCCGGGACAGGGAACAGATACGCAGTATTTT | CAWSPGQGTDTQYF
TRBJ1-2 | TRBD1 | TRBV25-1 | - | TGTGCCAGCAACCTAGGGGGCGCCAGCTATGGCTACACCTTC | CASNLGGASYGYTF
TRBJ2-1 | TRBD2 | TRBV4-2 | - | TGTGCCAGCAGCCAAGAGTGGGCTAGCGGGAGAGCCGCCCACAATGAGCAGTTCTTC | CASSQEWASGRAAHNEQFF
TRBJ1-5 | - | TRBV5-8 | - | TGTGCCAGTATCCGGGTTAGCAATCAGCCCCAGCATTTT | CASIRVSNQPQHF
TRBJ1-1 | - | TRBV9 | - | TGTGCCAGCAGCACGTTGGGGCTCGGCACTGAAGCTTTCTTT | CASSTLGLGTEAFF
TRBJ1-2 | TRBD1 | TRBV2 | few | TGTGCCAGCAGTTATACGCCTGGGACAGCCTATGGCTACACCTTC | CASSYTPGTAYGYTF
TRBJ2-7 | - | TRBV18 | - | TGTGCCAGCTCACCACGAACAGGGTCGGACGAGCAGTACTTC | CASSPRTGSDEQYF
TRBJ2-7 | - | TRBV9 | - | TGTGCCAGCAGCGTAGATTCCGCCTACGAGCAGTACTTC | CASSVDSAYEQYF
TRBJ2-7 | TRBD2 | TRBV5-4 | few | TGTGCCAGCAGCTCCCCCCGGGGGGGGGAAGGCGAGCAGTACTTC | CASSSPRGGEGEQYF
TRBJ2-1 | TRBD2 | TRBV2 | - | TGTGCCAGCAGTGTTGGCGGGAGCTCCTACAATGAGCAGTTCTTC | CASSVGGSSYNEQFF
TRBJ2-7 | TRBD1 | TRBV28 | few | TGTGCCAGCAGCCCAAGGACAGGCACCTACGAGCAGTACTTC | CASSPRTGTYEQYF
TRBJ1-1 | TRBD1 | TRBV23-1 | - | TGCGCCAGCAGTCAATCAGTGGGCAGGGGGTGGGTAGCTTTCTTT | CASSQSVGRGWVAFF
TRBJ2-1 | - | TRBV30 | - | TGTGCCTCTTCAGCGGGTATACACAATGAGCAGTTCTTC | CASSAGIHNEQFF
TRBJ2-1 | TRBD2 | TRBV7-9 | few | TGTGCCAGCAGCGTCGGGACTACCTCCTACAATGAGCAGTTCTTC | CASSVGTTSYNEQFF
TRBJ1-5 | - | TRBV21-1 | few | TGTGCCAGCAGCAAAGTCAGGCACAATCAGCCCCAGCATTTT | CASSKVRHNQPQHF
TRBJ2-7 | TRBD2 | TRBV27 | - | TGTGCCAGCAGATCTAGCGGGACGGCCTACGAGCAGTACTTC | CASRSSGTAYEQYF
TRBJ1-2 | TRBD1 | TRBV7-3 | few | TGTGCCAGCAGCGACGGGACAGGTCTTTTTGGCTACACCTTC | CASSDGTGLFGYTF
TRBJ2-7 | TRBD1 | TRBV11-2 | - | TGTGCCAGCAGCTCCCTCCGCGGACAGGCCCTCAAGCAGTACTTC | CASSSLRGQALKQYF
TRBJ2-1 | TRBD2 | TRBV30 | - | TGTGCCTGGAGTATACTAGGACTAGCGGGAGAGAGCTCCTACAATGAGCAGTTCTTC | CAWSILGLAGESSYNEQFF
TRBJ1-2 | TRBD1 | TRBV28 | few | TGTGCCAGCAGTTTTGAGGGGGCTCCTAACTATGGCTACACCTTC | CASSFEGAPNYGYTF
TRBJ2-1 | TRBD2 | TRBV19 | - | TGTGCCAGTAGTGGTGCTAGCGGGTCCTCCTACAATGAGCAGTTCTTC | CASSGASGSSYNEQFF
TRBJ1-2 | - | TRBV30 | - | TGTGCCTGGAGTGTAAGTTACAGGCGGTATAACTATGGCTACACCTTC | CAWSVSYRRYNYGYTF
TRBJ1-1 | - | TRBV28 | - | TGTGCCAGCACCTCTGCAGGGCGAGGTACTGAAGCTTTCTTT | CASTSAGRGTEAFF
TRBJ2-7 | TRBD1 | TRBV30 | - | TGTGCCTGGAACCGACAGGGGGCTTCCTACGAGCAGTACTTC | CAWNRQGASYEQYF
TRBJ2-1 | TRBD2 | TRBV6-1 | few | TGTGCCAGCAGTGGAAGACTAGCGGGGTACAATGAGCAGTTCTTC | CASSGRLAGYNEQFF
TRBJ2-1 | TRBD2 | TRBV13 | few | TGTGCCAGCAGCGCCCATAGCGGGAGCGGCAATGAGCAGTTCTTC | CASSAHSGSGNEQFF
TRBJ2-3 | TRBD2 | TRBV30 | few | TGTGCCTGGGGCCCTAGCGGCATTTACACAGATACGCAGTATTTT | CAWGPSGIYTDTQYF
TRBJ1-5 | - | TRBV6-1 | - | TGTGCCAGCAGTGCCCCAGGGCGGGGAAGCAATCAGCCCCAGCATTTT | CASSAPGRGSNQPQHF
TRBJ2-7 | TRBD2 | TRBV30 | - | TGTGCCTGGAGTGTGGCTAGCGGGACCTACGAGCAGTACTTC | CAWSVASGTYEQYF
TRBJ2-2 | TRBD1 | TRBV29-1 | - | TGCAGCGTAGAGCTCGGGACAGGGGCCACCGGGGAGCTGTTTTTT | CSVELGTGATGELFF
TRBJ2-2 | - | TRBV5-1 | - | TGCGCCAGCAGCCGCCGACCGGGGGAGGTTCCCCCCGGGGAGCTGTTTTTT | CASSRRPGEVPPGELFF
TRBJ2-7 | - | TRBV28 | - | TGTGCCAGCAGTACCCCCGGGACACACCCCACCGTGCAGTACTTC | CASSTPGTHPTVQYF
TRBJ1-1 | - | TRBV7-3 | - | TGTGCCAGCAGCCGACAGACGAACACTGAAGCTTTCTTT | CASSRQTNTEAFF
TRBJ1-2 | TRBD1 | TRBV7-9 | once | TGTGCCAGCAGCTTAGGAGGAGGACAGGGGACGGGTGGCTACACCTTC | CASSLGGGQGTGGYTF
TRBJ1-2 | TRBD1 | TRBV30 | - | TGTGCCTGGAAGCTACAGGGGGCAGAAGGCTACACCTTC | CAWKLQGAEGYTF